A selection of T cell receptor beta chains follows, all from one sample in a study of T cell repertoires in cytomegalovirus infection. TCRdb redid the calling of the reads with MiXCR, one entry per CDR3 protein. The data show around 530,000 distinct CDR3 sequences, with approximately 15% seen just once and 20% to 30% held by the top ten. Sequencing input: CD8+ T cells from PBMCs. These receptors came from a human donor in good health (CMV status not recorded). Some clones in this sample may be carry-over from other donors' samples. The CDR3 runs from the conserved cysteine through the conserved F or W. Clone size is shown for a subset of rows, as once, few, many or a class of expanded clone.

V	J	size	CDR3
TRBV7-9	TRBJ2-6	many	CASSPPPPGANVLTF
TRBV27	TRBJ1-6	-	CASSLSGGWDSPLHF
TRBV27	TRBJ2-3	many	CASSSIAGGEVTDTQYF
TRBV7-9	TRBJ1-3	many	CASSTRQGLGGNTIYF
TRBV14	TRBJ1-5	-	CASSRSGSNQPQHF
TRBV7-6	TRBJ2-1	many	CASSNTGTGSHNEQFF
TRBV2	TRBJ2-7	-	CASSDFRESDEQYF
TRBV3-1	TRBJ2-3	-	CASSQGGRATDTQYF
TRBV28	TRBJ1-1	many	CASSPGANTEAFF
TRBV29-1	TRBJ1-1	few	CSVEMTDTQVSAFF
TRBV11-2	TRBJ2-3	-	CASTSEEYTQYF
TRBV7-2	TRBJ1-6	many	CASSQTGEGNSPLHF
TRBV4-1	TRBJ2-5	many	CASSQPGQGGVETQYF
TRBV7-3	TRBJ2-3	-	CASSSSGGKADTQYF
TRBV6-5	TRBJ1-1	few	CASFGGPNTEAFF
TRBV27	TRBJ1-5	-	CASSFRGVRNQPQHF
TRBV11-2	TRBJ1-1	-	CASSPAQGVIGSTEAFF
TRBV7-8	TRBJ2-7	many	CASSLPPGAVTYEQYF
TRBV7-9	TRBJ2-5	many	CASSLSGWETQYF
TRBV19	TRBJ2-1	-	CASTGQGISYNEQFF
TRBV6-5	TRBJ1-4	-	CASSHRTGTNEKLFF